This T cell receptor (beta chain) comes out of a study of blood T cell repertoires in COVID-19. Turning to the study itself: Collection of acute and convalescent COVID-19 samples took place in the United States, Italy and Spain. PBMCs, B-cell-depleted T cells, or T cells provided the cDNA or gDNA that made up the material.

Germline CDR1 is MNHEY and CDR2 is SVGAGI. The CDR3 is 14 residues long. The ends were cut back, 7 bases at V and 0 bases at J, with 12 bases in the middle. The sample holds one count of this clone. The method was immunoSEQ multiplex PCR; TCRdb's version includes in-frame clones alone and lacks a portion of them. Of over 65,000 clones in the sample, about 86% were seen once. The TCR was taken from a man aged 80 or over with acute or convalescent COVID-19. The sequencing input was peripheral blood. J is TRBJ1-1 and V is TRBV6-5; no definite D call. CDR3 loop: CASTTRRMNTEAFF. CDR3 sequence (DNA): TGTGCCAGCACCACACGCCGAATGAACACTGAAGCTTTCTTT.